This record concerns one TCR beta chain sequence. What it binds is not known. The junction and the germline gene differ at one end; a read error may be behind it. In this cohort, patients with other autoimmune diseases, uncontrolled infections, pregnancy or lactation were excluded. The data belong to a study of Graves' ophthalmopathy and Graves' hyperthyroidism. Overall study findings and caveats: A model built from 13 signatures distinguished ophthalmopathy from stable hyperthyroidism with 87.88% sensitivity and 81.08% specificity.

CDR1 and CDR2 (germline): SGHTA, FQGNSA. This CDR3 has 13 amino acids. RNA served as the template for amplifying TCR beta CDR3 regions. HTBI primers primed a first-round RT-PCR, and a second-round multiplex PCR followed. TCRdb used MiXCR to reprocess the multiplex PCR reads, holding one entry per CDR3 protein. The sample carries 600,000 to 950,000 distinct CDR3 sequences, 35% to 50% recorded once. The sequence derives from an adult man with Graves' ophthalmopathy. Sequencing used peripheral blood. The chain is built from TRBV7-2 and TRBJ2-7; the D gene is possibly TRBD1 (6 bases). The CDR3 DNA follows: TGTGCCAGCAGCCAAGGACAGTACTACGAGCAGTGCTTC. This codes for CASSQGQYYEQCF. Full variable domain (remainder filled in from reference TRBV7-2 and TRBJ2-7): GAGVSQSPSNKVTEKGKDVELRCDPISGHTALYWYRQSLGQGLEFLIYFQGNSAPDKSGLPSDRFSAERTGGSVSTLTIQRTQQEDSAVYLCASSQGQYYEQCFGPGTRLTVT.